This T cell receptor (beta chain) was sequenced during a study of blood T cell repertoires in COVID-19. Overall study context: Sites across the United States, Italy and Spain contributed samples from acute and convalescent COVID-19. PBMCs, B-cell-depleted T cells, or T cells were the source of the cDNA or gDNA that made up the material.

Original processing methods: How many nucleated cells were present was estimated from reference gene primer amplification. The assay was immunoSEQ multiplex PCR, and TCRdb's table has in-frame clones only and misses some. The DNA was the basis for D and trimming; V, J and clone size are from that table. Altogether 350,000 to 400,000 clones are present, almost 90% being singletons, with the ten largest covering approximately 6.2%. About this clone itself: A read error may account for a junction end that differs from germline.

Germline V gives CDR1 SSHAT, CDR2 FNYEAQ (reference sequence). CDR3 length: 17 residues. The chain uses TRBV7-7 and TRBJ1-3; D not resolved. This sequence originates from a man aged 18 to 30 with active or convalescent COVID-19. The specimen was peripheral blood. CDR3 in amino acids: CASSPGPPVFSGNTIYF. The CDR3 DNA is TGTGCTAGCAGCCCAGGCCCGCCGGTTTTCTCTGGAAACACCATATATTTT.